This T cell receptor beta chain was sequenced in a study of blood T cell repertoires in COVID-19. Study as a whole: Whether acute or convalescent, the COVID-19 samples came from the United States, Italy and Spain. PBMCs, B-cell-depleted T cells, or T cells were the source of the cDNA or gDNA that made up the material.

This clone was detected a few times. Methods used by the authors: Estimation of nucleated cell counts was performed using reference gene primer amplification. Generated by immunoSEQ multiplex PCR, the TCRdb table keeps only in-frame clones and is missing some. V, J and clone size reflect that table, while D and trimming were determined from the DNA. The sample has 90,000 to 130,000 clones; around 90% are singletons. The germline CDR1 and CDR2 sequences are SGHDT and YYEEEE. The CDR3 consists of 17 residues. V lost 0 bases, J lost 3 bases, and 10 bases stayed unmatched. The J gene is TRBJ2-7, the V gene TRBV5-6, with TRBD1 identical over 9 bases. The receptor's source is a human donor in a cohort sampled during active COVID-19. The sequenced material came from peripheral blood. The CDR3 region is CASSLGGDRENRYEQYF. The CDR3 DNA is TGTGCCAGCAGCTTGGGTGGGGACAGGGAAAATCGCTACGAGCAGTACTTC.